The 9 T cell receptor beta chains presented below share a single source sample, sequenced in a study of T cells in Graves' hyperthyroidism and ophthalmopathy (dated by TCRdb to the late 2010s). Library generation was performed with multiplex PCR. The sequencing machine was an Illumina HiSeq 2000. TCR beta CDR3 regions were amplified from RNA transcripts. For the first round of RT-PCR on the TCR CDR3, the HTBI primer set was used together with the Qiagen OneStep RT-PCR kit. Clones were called with MiXCR by TCRdb after fastp trimmed the public reads at Q25, and only in-frame beta chains were retained. Each CDR3 protein appears once, grouped with its most common genes and DNA. Here the sample has hundreds of thousands of distinct CDR3 sequences; about 20% occur a single time. The biggest ten clones account for over 45% of the sample. Sequencing was performed on blood. The receptor source for this set is a man between 35 and 55 years old with Graves' ophthalmopathy.

At least ten counts were recorded for this clonotype. The V and J genes are TRBV3-1 and TRBJ2-7; no reliable D call. The germline CDR1 and CDR2 sequences are LGHDT and YNNKEL (reference sequence). The CDR3 is made up of 14 amino acids. V lost 1 base and J 9 bases, leaving 16 bases between the germline ends. CDR3 residues: CASSQGDATGGQYF. The CDR3 bases are TGTGCCAGCAGCCAAGGTGATGCGACGGGCGGGCAGTACTTC.

J is TRBJ1-2 and V is TRBV9; 7 nucleotides line up with TRBD1. Per the germline V gene, CDR1 is SGDLS and CDR2 is YYNGEE. J was trimmed by 10 bases and V by 3 bases; bases with no gene match: 9. The CDR3 runs to 13 residues. The CDR3 sequence is CASSGGQEPPYTF. As DNA, the CDR3 is TGTGCCAGCAGCGGCGGACAGGAACCCCCCTACACCTTC. Based on the CDR3 plus reference TRBV9 and TRBJ1-2, the full variable domain is DSGVTQTPKHLITATGQRVTLRCSPRSGDLSVYWYQQSLDQGLQFLIQYYNGEERAKGNILERFSAQQFPDLHSELNLSSLELGDSALYFCASSGGQEPPYTFGSGTRLTVV.

This clonotype has a count of ten or more. V and J are TRBV2 and TRBJ2-3, with 9 bases identical to TRBD2. The junction had 2 bases not matched to a gene; V was cut back by 5 bases and J by 2 bases. The CDR3 is 14 amino acids. The V gene's germline CDR1 is SNHLY and CDR2 FYNNEI. The CDR3 nucleotides are TGTGCCAGCAGTAGACTAGCGGTCACAGATACGCAGTATTTT. It encodes CASSRLAVTDTQYF.

Only a few counts were recorded for this clonotype. The genes are TRBV19 and TRBJ1-2; the match to TRBD1 covers 7 bases. Trimming at V came to 0 bases and at J to 4 bases, leaving 11 bases not matched to a gene. Germline values: CDR1 LNHDA, CDR2 SQIVND (reference sequence). This CDR3 contains 17 residues. The CDR3 nucleotides are TGTGCCAGTAGTATAGAGTCAATCGGGGACAGCTCCTATGGCTACACCTTC. Translating gives CASSIESIGDSSYGYTF.

This clonotype was found many times. V is TRBV7-8 and J is TRBJ2-5, with 9 bases matching TRBD2. J was trimmed by 1 base and V by 0 bases; bases with no gene match: 12. CDR1 SGHVS and CDR2 FQNEAQ come from the germline V gene. This CDR3 region has 19 residues. The CDR3 DNA follows: TGTGCCAGCAGCTTAGCGAGTAGCGGGAGTGGGGGTTTCCAAGAGACCCAGTACTTC. Translated, it gives CASSLASSGSGGFQETQYF.

This clonotype was recorded many times. CDR3 loop: CASSLLGTNTEAFF. The DNA of the CDR3 is TGTGCCAGCAGTTTACTGGGGACGAACACTGAAGCTTTCTTT. This chain links TRBV12-3 or TRBV12-4 with TRBJ1-1, with a weak D call TRBD1 (5 bases). The CDR3 is 14 residues long. Trimming took 2 bases from V and 1 from J, leaving 8 bases between them.

This clonotype was seen a few times. The V call is TRBV20-1, the J call TRBJ2-1; D is unresolved. V dropped 0 bases and J dropped 8 bases, with 14 bases sitting between them. This CDR3 region has 14 residues. Germline V gene data show CDR1 as DFQATT and CDR2 as SNEGSKA (reference sequence). The CDR3 spells CSARDLGLKDEQFF. DNA of the CDR3: TGCAGTGCTAGAGATCTGGGTTTAAAGGATGAGCAGTTCTTC.

In this sample, this clonotype turned up once. The chain is built from TRBV20-1 and TRBJ1-1; D not certain. V was shortened by 5 bases and J by 3 bases, with 7 bases between the two germline ends. CDR3 length: 11 amino acids. Germline V gene lookup returns CDR1 DFQATT and CDR2 SNEGSKA (reference sequence). The CDR3: CSARKYTEAFF. The CDR3 DNA follows: TGCAGTGCTCGTAAGTACACTGAAGCTTTCTTT.

This clonotype was detected many times. The chain couples TRBV11-3 to TRBJ2-1; D gene ambiguous. The CDR3 spans 13 residues. Germline CDR1 and CDR2: SGHNT and YENEEA. Trimming removed 5 bases from V and 4 bases from J, with 9 bases in between. The CDR3 loop is CASSKTEYNEQFF. Here the CDR3 DNA reads TGTGCCAGCAGCAAGACGGAGTACAATGAGCAGTTCTTC.